This T cell receptor beta chain derives from a study of cytomegalovirus exposure and HLA in healthy donors. With 60 Vbeta and 13 Jbeta primers, the PCR was carried out. As handled by the study authors: In a later analysis, about 9.9 million of 83 million or so unique beta chains occurred in at least two donors. Only in-frame clones appear in the TCRdb table, and some are missing; sequencing was by immunoSEQ multiplex PCR. V, J and clone size were drawn from that table, and D and trimming were deduced from the DNA. Here the sample spans about 120,000 clones, about 80% being singletons. The CDR3 contains 15 residues. Per the germline V gene, CDR1 is SQVTM and CDR2 is ANQGSEA. V shed 4 bases and J shed 0 bases, with 15 bases lying between them. This clone was picked up one time.

The sequenced sample consisted of PBMCs. The chain couples TRBV29-1 to TRBJ1-1; D possibly corresponds to TRBD1 (5 bases). The clonotype originates from a man aged 55-75 years in good health and CMV-seropositive. The CDR3 loop reads CSVGPGWGMNTEAFF. The CDR3 nucleotides are TGCAGCGTTGGACCAGGTTGGGGCATGAACACTGAAGCTTTCTTT.